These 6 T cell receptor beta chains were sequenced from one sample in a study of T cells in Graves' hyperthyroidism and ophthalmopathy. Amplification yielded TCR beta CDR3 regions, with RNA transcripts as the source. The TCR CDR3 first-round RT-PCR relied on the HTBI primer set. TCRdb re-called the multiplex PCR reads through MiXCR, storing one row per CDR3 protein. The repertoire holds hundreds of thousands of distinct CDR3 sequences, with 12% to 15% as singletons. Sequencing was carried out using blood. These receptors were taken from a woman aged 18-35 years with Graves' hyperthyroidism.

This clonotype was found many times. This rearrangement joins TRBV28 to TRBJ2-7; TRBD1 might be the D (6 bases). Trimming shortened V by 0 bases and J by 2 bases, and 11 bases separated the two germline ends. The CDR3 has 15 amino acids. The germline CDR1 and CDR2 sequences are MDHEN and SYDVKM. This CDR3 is CASSLWVGGTYEQYF. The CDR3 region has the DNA TGTGCCAGCAGTTTATGGGTAGGGGGAACCTACGAGCAGTACTTC.

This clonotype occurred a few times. CDR3 bases: TGTGCCAGTAGTGCACGTCCGGGACCGATGAACACTGAAGCTTTCTTT. This encodes CASSARPGPMNTEAFF. The chain has TRBV19 and TRBJ1-1; weak D call: TRBD1 (5 bases). V lost 5 bases, J lost 0 bases, and 16 bases lay in between. The CDR3 extends over 16 amino acids. CDR1 and CDR2 (germline): LNHDA, SQIVND (reference sequence).

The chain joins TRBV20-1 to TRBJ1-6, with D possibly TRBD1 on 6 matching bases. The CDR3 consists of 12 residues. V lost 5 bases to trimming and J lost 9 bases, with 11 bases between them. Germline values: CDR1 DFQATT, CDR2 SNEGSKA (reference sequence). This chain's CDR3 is CSAQGSSSPLHF. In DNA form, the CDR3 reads TGCAGTGCTCAGGGGAGCAGTTCACCCCTCCACTTT.

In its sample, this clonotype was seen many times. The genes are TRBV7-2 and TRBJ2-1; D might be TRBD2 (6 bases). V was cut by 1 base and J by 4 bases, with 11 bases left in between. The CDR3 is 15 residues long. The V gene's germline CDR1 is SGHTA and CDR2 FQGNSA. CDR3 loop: CASSLDGGGYNEQFF. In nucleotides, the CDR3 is TGTGCCAGCAGCTTAGACGGTGGGGGGTACAATGAGCAGTTCTTC.

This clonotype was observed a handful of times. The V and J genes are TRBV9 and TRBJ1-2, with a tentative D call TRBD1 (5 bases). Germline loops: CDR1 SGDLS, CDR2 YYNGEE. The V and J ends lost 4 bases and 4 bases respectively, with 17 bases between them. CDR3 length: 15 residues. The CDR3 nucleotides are TGTGCCAGCAGCTCCCCCAGGGTCGGGTTCTATGGCTACACCTTC. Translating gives CASSSPRVGFYGYTF.

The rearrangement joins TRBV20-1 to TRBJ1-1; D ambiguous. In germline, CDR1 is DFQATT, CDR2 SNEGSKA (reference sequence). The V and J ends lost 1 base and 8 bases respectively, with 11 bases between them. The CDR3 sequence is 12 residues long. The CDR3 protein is CSARGGILEAFF. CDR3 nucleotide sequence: TGCAGTGCTAGAGGAGGGATCCTAGAAGCTTTCTTT.